This T cell receptor (beta chain) appears in the sequencing data of a study of CD8+ T cells in alopecia areata. Study as a whole: Oral tofacitinib, 5 to 10 mg twice daily, was given in an open-label trial. Whole-study findings and limits: Researchers report lesional scalp, most notably alopecia totalis/universalis, outstripped normal scalp in clonality.

With respect to this clone: The target antigen is unknown.

Documented treatment: oral pan-JAK inhibitor, 5-10 mg twice daily. Peripheral blood samples and lesional scalp punch biopsies were obtained from alopecia areata patients. RNA, once extracted, was reverse transcribed into cDNA for use as the sequencing template. The data were produced by immunoSEQ multiplex PCR, yet TCRdb's version contains in-frame clones alone and is incomplete. This table has 170,000 or so clones, 53% appearing once. Source: CD8+ T cells sorted from blood, taken at week 24, from a patient treated with tofacitinib. The TCR originated in a human donor with alopecia areata.

The CDR3 loop reads CASSRRDTEAFF. The CDR3 DNA is TGTGCCAGTAGTCGAAGGGACACTGAAGCTTTCTTT. This chain joins TRBV19 and TRBJ1-1; D ambiguous. The V gene lost 5 bases and the J gene lost 3 bases, with 7 bases spanning the gap. Germline V gene data show CDR1 as LNHDA and CDR2 as SQIVND (reference sequence). The CDR3 is 12 residues long.